This TCR beta chain was obtained from a study of blood T cells in healthy people across ages. Study results and caveats: Reliance upon unsorted PBMCs precluded definitive naive versus antigen-experienced comparison.

Many counts were recorded for this clonotype. Antigen: not known. CDR3 length equals 13 residues. Trimming left V 5 bases short and J 5 bases short, with 12 bases between. A second PCR of 7 to 11 cycles used a sample-barcoded 5' primer and a J-beta primer mix. TCRdb called the 5' RACE reads again in MiXCR, with one record for every CDR3 protein. The table has around 990,000 distinct CDR3 sequences, under 30% seen once. This sample was shared with a second study, whose subject was T cells of mothers and their children. That report notes: Study donors consisted of a few healthy Caucasian mothers and their six children. All extracted RNA went into cDNA synthesis, 1.5 ug per 15 ul. Sequencing returned over 9 million TCR beta CDR3 reads per mother and several million per child.

The clonotype originates from a girl aged 2 to 9 in good health. This sequence joins TRBV12-3 or TRBV12-4 and TRBJ2-5; D assignment may be TRBD1 or TRBD2 (5 bases each). The specimen sequenced was blood. The CDR3 region has the DNA TGTGCCAGCAGTCCCCGGGGCACCGAGACCCAGTACTTC. Amino acids: CASSPRGTETQYF.